Listed below are T cell receptor beta chains from one sample, sequenced in a study of T cell changes during pregnancy in multiple sclerosis. TCRdb's copy holds only in-frame clones and misses some; the assay was immunoSEQ multiplex PCR. The sample shows around 45,000 clones, approximately 92% of them seen only once. This sample comprised CD8+ T cells from peripheral blood mononuclear cells, obtained in the second trimester of pregnancy. These receptors all come from a female donor with multiple sclerosis, enrolled in a pregnancy study. CDR3s include the opening cysteine and the closing phenylalanine or tryptophan. Each record gives: clone size, J gene, D gene, V gene, CDR3 protein, CDR3 DNA. D genes are given only for firm matches. Clone size is stated in some rows and not others, as once, few, many or a class when expanded.

clone size: once; J gene: TRBJ1-1; D gene: TRBD1; V gene: TRBV19; CDR3 protein: CASSLRQGMNTEAFF; CDR3 DNA: TGTGCCAGTAGTTTAAGACAGGGCATGAACACTGAAGCTTTCTTT
clone size: NA; J gene: TRBJ2-7; D gene: NA; V gene: TRBV29-1; CDR3 protein: CSVEDLQGSREQYF; CDR3 DNA: TGCAGCGTTGAAGATCTACAGGGAAGTCGCGAGCAGTACTTC
clone size: NA; J gene: TRBJ1-2; D gene: NA; V gene: TRBV9; CDR3 protein: CASSGHRANYGYTF; CDR3 DNA: TGTGCCAGCAGCGGCCACAGGGCGAACTATGGCTACACCTTC
clone size: NA; J gene: TRBJ2-7; D gene: NA; V gene: TRBV11-2; CDR3 protein: CASSLFRGEAPYEQYF; CDR3 DNA: TGTGCCAGCAGCTTATTTCGCGGGGAAGCGCCCTACGAGCAGTACTTC
clone size: NA; J gene: TRBJ2-1; D gene: TRBD2; V gene: TRBV7-8; CDR3 protein: CASSLGPIAGGRDEQFF; CDR3 DNA: TGTGCCAGCAGCTTAGGACCGATAGCGGGGGGCCGGGATGAGCAGTTCTTC
clone size: NA; J gene: TRBJ2-7; D gene: NA; V gene: TRBV27; CDR3 protein: CASSLSGHEQYF; CDR3 DNA: TGTGCCAGCAGTTTATCGGGCCACGAGCAGTACTTC
clone size: NA; J gene: TRBJ2-5; D gene: NA; V gene: TRBV9; CDR3 protein: CASSPGETQYF; CDR3 DNA: TGTGCCAGCAGCCCAGGCGAGACCCAGTACTTC
clone size: NA; J gene: TRBJ2-3; D gene: TRBD1; V gene: TRBV5-8; CDR3 protein: CASSSGTEHTDTQYF; CDR3 DNA: TGTGCCAGCAGCTCCGGGACAGAGCACACAGATACGCAGTATTTT
clone size: NA; J gene: TRBJ1-2; D gene: TRBD1; V gene: TRBV2; CDR3 protein: CARRTGQGYTF; CDR3 DNA: TGTGCCAGAAGGACAGGGCAAGGCTACACCTTC
clone size: NA; J gene: TRBJ2-1; D gene: NA; V gene: TRBV11-2; CDR3 protein: CASSLLGRRGHNEQFF; CDR3 DNA: TGTGCCAGCAGCCTCCTAGGTAGGCGGGGCCACAATGAGCAGTTCTTC
clone size: NA; J gene: TRBJ2-1; D gene: TRBD2; V gene: TRBV15; CDR3 protein: CATSRTSGGADNEQFF; CDR3 DNA: TGTGCCACCAGCAGGACAAGCGGGGGAGCCGACAATGAGCAGTTCTTC
clone size: NA; J gene: TRBJ1-1; D gene: NA; V gene: TRBV10-3; CDR3 protein: CAISESTEQGNTEAFF; CDR3 DNA: TGTGCCATCAGTGAGTCGACGGAACAGGGTAATACTGAAGCTTTCTTT
clone size: NA; J gene: TRBJ1-4; D gene: TRBD1; V gene: TRBV9; CDR3 protein: CASSVNPDRVNEKLFF; CDR3 DNA: TGTGCCAGCAGCGTAAATCCCGACAGGGTGAATGAAAAACTGTTTTTT
clone size: NA; J gene: TRBJ2-1; D gene: TRBD2; V gene: TRBV5-1; CDR3 protein: CASSTGLASIEQFF; CDR3 DNA: TGCGCCAGCAGCACGGGACTAGCGTCTATTGAGCAGTTCTTC
clone size: NA; J gene: TRBJ2-7; D gene: NA; V gene: TRBV5-6; CDR3 protein: CASSLGQGAMKQYF; CDR3 DNA: TGTGCCAGCAGCTTAGGGCAGGGCGCGATGAAGCAGTACTTC
clone size: NA; J gene: TRBJ2-1; D gene: NA; V gene: TRBV9; CDR3 protein: CASSPGGGAYNEQFF; CDR3 DNA: TGTGCCAGCAGCCCCGGCGGGGGCGCCTACAATGAGCAGTTCTTC
clone size: NA; J gene: TRBJ1-2; D gene: NA; V gene: TRBV6-4; CDR3 protein: CASSEVGGSPPRGYTF; CDR3 DNA: TGTGCCAGCAGTGAGGTCGGTGGGAGCCCCCCTCGCGGCTACACCTTC
clone size: NA; J gene: TRBJ2-7; D gene: NA; V gene: TRBV2; CDR3 protein: CASSDLSYYEQYF; CDR3 DNA: TGTGCCAGCAGTGATTTGTCGTACTACGAGCAGTACTTC
clone size: NA; J gene: TRBJ2-5; D gene: NA; V gene: TRBV30; CDR3 protein: CAWSVRGPSAQETQYF; CDR3 DNA: TGTGCCTGGAGTGTACGTGGTCCTAGCGCCCAAGAGACCCAGTACTTC
clone size: NA; J gene: TRBJ1-5; D gene: NA; V gene: TRBV13; CDR3 protein: CASSSGDGQPQHF; CDR3 DNA: TGTGCCAGCAGCTCCGGAGACGGTCAGCCCCAGCATTTT
clone size: NA; J gene: TRBJ2-5; D gene: TRBD2; V gene: TRBV9; CDR3 protein: CASAAGGALGETQYF; CDR3 DNA: TGTGCCAGCGCCGCCGGGGGGGCCTTAGGGGAGACCCAGTACTTC
clone size: NA; J gene: TRBJ1-4; D gene: NA; V gene: TRBV2; CDR3 protein: CATAAGGPKLFF; CDR3 DNA: TGTGCCACAGCGGCGGGGGGCCCGAAACTGTTTTTT
clone size: NA; J gene: TRBJ1-2; D gene: NA; V gene: TRBV5-8; CDR3 protein: CASSFGGVSYGYTF; CDR3 DNA: TGTGCCAGCAGCTTTGGGGGGGTGTCCTATGGCTACACCTTC
clone size: NA; J gene: TRBJ2-1; D gene: TRBD1; V gene: TRBV7-9; CDR3 protein: CASSTFRGTYNEQFF; CDR3 DNA: TGTGCCAGCAGCACATTCAGGGGGACCTACAATGAGCAGTTCTTC
clone size: NA; J gene: TRBJ2-5; D gene: TRBD2; V gene: TRBV7-9; CDR3 protein: CASIRTSGTGETQYF; CDR3 DNA: TGTGCCAGCATTCGGACTAGCGGGACTGGAGAGACCCAGTACTTC
clone size: NA; J gene: TRBJ2-2; D gene: NA; V gene: TRBV7-3; CDR3 protein: CASSLTIGGGANTGELFF; CDR3 DNA: TGTGCCAGCAGCTTAACCATCGGTGGGGGCGCGAACACCGGGGAGCTGTTTTTT
clone size: NA; J gene: TRBJ2-7; D gene: TRBD2; V gene: TRBV2; CDR3 protein: CASSDKRGESREQYF; CDR3 DNA: TGTGCCAGCAGCGATAAGCGGGGGGAATCTCGCGAGCAGTACTTC
clone size: NA; J gene: TRBJ2-3; D gene: TRBD2; V gene: TRBV10-2; CDR3 protein: CASSDEAGGGDTQYF; CDR3 DNA: TGCGCCAGCAGTGACGAAGCGGGGGGGGGAGATACGCAGTATTTT
clone size: NA; J gene: TRBJ1-5; D gene: NA; V gene: TRBV15; CDR3 protein: CATSRAGSRPQHF; CDR3 DNA: TGTGCCACCAGCAGAGCGGGGAGTCGGCCCCAGCATTTT
clone size: NA; J gene: TRBJ2-7; D gene: NA; V gene: TRBV4-2; CDR3 protein: CASSQFLGSHEQYF; CDR3 DNA: TGTGCCAGCAGCCAATTTTTAGGGAGCCACGAGCAGTACTTC
clone size: NA; J gene: TRBJ1-6; D gene: TRBD1; V gene: TRBV9; CDR3 protein: CASTTGESSYNSPLHF; CDR3 DNA: TGTGCCAGCACCACAGGGGAGAGCTCCTATAATTCACCCCTCCACTTT
clone size: NA; J gene: TRBJ2-7; D gene: NA; V gene: TRBV4-1; CDR3 protein: CASSPGGPYEQYF; CDR3 DNA: TGCGCCAGCAGCCCTGGCGGTCCCTACGAGCAGTACTTC
clone size: NA; J gene: TRBJ2-1; D gene: NA; V gene: TRBV6-5; CDR3 protein: CASRGQGVEQFF; CDR3 DNA: TGTGCCAGCAGGGGGCAGGGTGTTGAGCAGTTCTTC
clone size: NA; J gene: TRBJ2-5; D gene: NA; V gene: TRBV10-3; CDR3 protein: CAIAPSLQETQYF; CDR3 DNA: TGTGCCATCGCACCTAGTTTACAAGAGACCCAGTACTTC
clone size: NA; J gene: TRBJ2-1; D gene: TRBD2; V gene: TRBV27; CDR3 protein: CASSFVPGLAGGHVYNEQFF; CDR3 DNA: TGTGCCAGCAGTTTCGTCCCGGGACTAGCGGGGGGGCATGTGTACAATGAGCAGTTCTTC
clone size: NA; J gene: TRBJ1-1; D gene: TRBD1; V gene: TRBV5-1; CDR3 protein: CASSFGQGAEAFF; CDR3 DNA: TGCGCCAGCAGCTTTGGGCAGGGGGCTGAAGCTTTCTTT
clone size: once; J gene: TRBJ2-5; D gene: NA; V gene: TRBV7-8; CDR3 protein: CASSYLDSQETQYF; CDR3 DNA: TGTGCCAGCAGCTATCTGGACAGTCAAGAGACCCAGTACTTC
clone size: NA; J gene: TRBJ2-5; D gene: NA; V gene: TRBV5-4; CDR3 protein: CASSPRETAETQYF; CDR3 DNA: TGTGCCAGCAGCCCCAGGGAAACGGCAGAGACCCAGTACTTC
clone size: once; J gene: TRBJ2-3; D gene: NA; V gene: TRBV18; CDR3 protein: CASISSTDTQYF; CDR3 DNA: TGTGCCAGCATTTCTAGCACAGATACGCAGTATTTT
clone size: NA; J gene: TRBJ2-7; D gene: NA; V gene: TRBV28; CDR3 protein: CASGDSYEQYF; CDR3 DNA: TGTGCCAGCGGAGACTCCTACGAGCAGTACTTC
clone size: few; J gene: TRBJ2-3; D gene: NA; V gene: TRBV6-4; CDR3 protein: CASSDSGSTDTQYF; CDR3 DNA: TGTGCCAGCAGTGACTCGGGCAGCACAGATACGCAGTATTTT
clone size: NA; J gene: TRBJ2-7; D gene: NA; V gene: TRBV13; CDR3 protein: CASSHGRGRNYEQYF; CDR3 DNA: TGTGCCAGCAGCCACGGGCGGGGGCGCAACTACGAGCAGTACTTC